This T cell receptor beta chain was found in a study of response to subunit inactivated influenza vaccine. TCRdb reprocessed the RT-PCR reads with MiXCR, giving one entry per CDR3 protein. Of about 520,000 distinct CDR3 sequences in the sample, more than 7% are singletons; the top ten hold 10% to 15%. Germline V gene sequence: CDR1 SGHRS, CDR2 YFSETQ. There are 16 residues in the CDR3. The V segment lost 4 bases and the J segment 1 base; nucleotides outside the gene matches: 7. V and J are TRBV5-1 and TRBJ2-1; 8 nucleotides align to TRBD2. Sequencing used PBMCs from blood, obtained less than 30 months after vaccination. This sequence originates from a man between 50 and 69 years old who received an inactivated influenza vaccine. The DNA for the CDR3 is TGCGCCAGCAGCCCGGGACTAGTGAGGTCCTACAATGAGCAGTTCTTC. This sequence encodes CASSPGLVRSYNEQFF.